This T cell receptor beta chain derives from a study of shared clonotypes between healthy human individuals. Study conclusions and caveats: Generally, naive subsets (rather than memory subsets) showed larger estimated richness. Rarefaction showed sorted-subset sequencing was incomplete despite large depth.

Every subset's genomic DNA went evenly onto several immunoSEQ plates. Generated by immunoSEQ multiplex PCR, the TCRdb table keeps only in-frame clones and is missing some. The repertoire has over 700,000 clones, around 70% of them found once; the top ten carry under 2%. Worth noting for this clone: Its specificity is not known. The identical CDR3 is also encoded by other nucleotide sequences in the sample.

V shed 3 bases and J shed 4 bases, with 12 bases lying between them. From germline, CDR1 is SGHTA and CDR2 FQGTGA. This CDR3 contains 15 residues. This clonotype was sampled from a woman under 40 in good health. The chain has TRBV7-3 and TRBJ2-2; tentatively, D is TRBD1 or TRBD2 (6 bases each). Sequenced: memory CD4+ T cells sorted from blood. Indicated subset: CD45RA-negative fraction. Here the CDR3 reads CASSLGGAGTGELFF. The DNA for the CDR3 is TGTGCCAGCAGCTTGGGGGGCGCCGGCACCGGGGAGCTGTTTTTT.